The 27 T cell receptor beta chains in this list originate from one sample, sequenced in a study of blood T cells in healthy people across ages. The second PCR ran roughly 6 to 11 cycles with a sample-barcoded 5' primer and J-beta primers. TCRdb redid the calling of the 5' RACE reads with MiXCR, one entry per CDR3 protein. Of 700,000 or so distinct CDR3 sequences in the sample, roughly 20% are singletons; the top ten hold around a fifth. Sequencing used blood. These receptor sequences come from a man between 65 and 85 years old in good health.

This clonotype was picked up a small number of times. The chain combines TRBV5-1 with TRBJ2-1, with 10 bases lining up with TRBD1. Germline V CDR1 and CDR2: SGHRS, YFSETQ. The trim removed 2 bases at V and 6 bases at J, leaving 8 bases unmatched. The CDR3 consists of 16 residues. Written as DNA, the CDR3 is TGCGCCAGCAGCTTAGATTTCGGACAGGGGGGCAATGAGCAGTTCTTC. It specifies CASSLDFGQGGNEQFF. The full variable domain, with the rest looked up from reference TRBV5-1 and TRBJ2-1, is KAGVTQTPRYLIKTRGQQVTLSCSPISGHRSVSWYQQTPGQGLQFLFEYFSETQRNKGNFPGRFSGRQFSNSRSEMNVSTLELGDSALYLCASSLDFGQGGNEQFFGPGTRLTVL.

This clonotype was observed once. V usage is TRBV25-1 and J usage is TRBJ2-2; D perhaps matches TRBD2 (6 bases). Trimming shortened V by 2 bases and J by 8 bases, and 24 bases separated the two germline ends. CDR1 and CDR2 (germline): MGHDK, SYGVNS. The CDR3 runs to 18 residues. CDR3 amino acids: CASSEPKAGVAGIGELFF. The CDR3 coding sequence is TGTGCCAGCAGTGAACCCAAGGCCGGGGTTGCGGGGATTGGGGAGCTGTTTTTT.

This clonotype was seen a handful of times. The V call is TRBV12-3 or TRBV12-4, the J call TRBJ2-2, with D possibly TRBD1 on 5 matching bases. CDR3 length: 15 residues. V shed 1 base and J shed 2 bases, with 8 bases lying between them. The CDR3 bases are TGTGCCAGCAGTTTAGACGGACATAACACCGGGGAGCTGTTTTTT. Translated: CASSLDGHNTGELFF.

This clonotype came up a few times. The genes are TRBV5-1 and TRBJ1-1; D remains ambiguous. Per the germline V gene, CDR1 is SGHRS and CDR2 is YFSETQ. V lost 3 bases to trimming and J lost 1 base, with 10 bases between them. The CDR3 contains 14 residues. The chain's CDR3 is CASSSPNANTEAFF. The CDR3 nucleotides read TGCGCCAGCAGCTCCCCCAATGCGAACACTGAAGCTTTCTTT.

The chain employs TRBV5-1 and TRBJ2-5, with TRBD2 matching over 11 bases. This CDR3 spans 18 amino acids. Germline CDR1 reads SGHRS; CDR2 reads YFSETQ. The junction had 12 bases not matched to a gene; V was cut back by 3 bases and J by 2 bases. The CDR3 bases are TGCGCCAGCAGCTCCAATCCGGGACTAGCGGACGCACAAGAGACCCAGTACTTC. It translates to CASSSNPGLADAQETQYF.

DNA of the CDR3: TGCGCCAGCAGCTTGGAAGGGACTACAAACACGCAGTATTTT. This encodes CASSLEGTTNTQYF. The chain combines TRBV5-1 with TRBJ2-3; TRBD2 agrees at 7 bases. The J segment lost 9 bases and the V segment lost 0 bases, leaving 7 bases of the junction unmatched. Germline V gene lookup returns CDR1 SGHRS and CDR2 YFSETQ. This CDR3 spans 14 amino acids.

This clonotype has only one observation. The gene calls are TRBV14 and TRBJ2-1; a weak D match, TRBD2 (6 bases). Germline CDR1 and CDR2: SGHDN and FVKESK. The CDR3 has 14 residues. V lost 5 bases to trimming and J lost 8 bases, with 16 bases between them. The CDR3 bases are TGTGCCAGCAGCATGGGGACTCCTCGTCATGAGCAGTTCTTC. It codes for CASSMGTPRHEQFF.

This chain uses TRBV12-3 or TRBV12-4 with TRBJ1-2; 7 bases are shared with TRBD1. The J segment lost 7 bases and the V segment lost 5 bases, leaving 10 bases of the junction unmatched. This CDR3 has 14 amino acids. DNA for the CDR3: TGTGCCAGCAGTCGTCGGACAGGAGTCTTTGGCTACACCTTC. Residues: CASSRRTGVFGYTF.

On this clonotype itself: A read error may account for a junction end that differs from germline. The chain links TRBV10-2 to TRBJ2-7, with TRBD1 identical over 9 bases. Germline lookup yields CDR1 WSHSY and CDR2 SAAADI. The CDR3 runs 15 residues. CDR3 in DNA: TGCGCCAGCAGTGGCCGGGACAGGGTCGCAAGGGAGCAGCACTTC. Protein sequence: CASSGRDRVAREQHF.

This clonotype was counted many times. The V and J genes are TRBV30 and TRBJ2-1; D unresolved. Trimming took 5 bases from V and 5 from J, leaving 7 bases between them. Germline V CDR1 and CDR2: GTSNPN, SVGIG (reference sequence). The CDR3 has 11 amino acids. The chain's CDR3 is CAWAQDNEQFF. CDR3 DNA: TGTGCCTGGGCGCAGGACAATGAGCAGTTCTTC. Full variable domain (missing parts from reference TRBV30 and TRBJ2-1): SQTIHQWPATLVQPVGSPLSLECTVEGTSNPNLYWYRQAAGRGLQLLFYSVGIGQISSEVPQNLSASRPQDRQFILSSKKLLLSDSGFYLCAWAQDNEQFFGPGTRLTVL.

This chain connects TRBV7-9 to TRBJ1-2; 7 bases agree with TRBD1. The CDR3 totals 15 residues. The germline V gene encodes CDR1 SEHNR and CDR2 FQNEAQ (reference sequence). V was pared by 4 bases and J by 4 bases, with 9 bases of the junction left unmatched. CDR3 in amino acids: CASSSGLTGVYGYTF. DNA of the CDR3: TGTGCCAGCAGCTCAGGTCTAACAGGGGTCTATGGCTACACCTTC.

The rearrangement joins TRBV14 to TRBJ1-1; possibly TRBD1 for D (5 bases). The germline V and J ends were trimmed by 4 bases and 10 bases, with 13 bases remaining between them. Germline-derived CDR1 and CDR2 are SGHDN and FVKESK. The CDR3 is 12 amino acids. The CDR3 sequence: CASSRQGVGAFF. DNA for the CDR3: TGTGCCAGCAGCCGGCAGGGAGTGGGAGCTTTCTTT.

The chain carries TRBV27 and TRBJ1-4; D not resolved. Germline V lookup: CDR1 MNHEY, CDR2 SMNVEV (reference sequence). CDR3 length equals 13 residues. Trimming stripped 8 bases from V and 2 bases from J, with 9 bases between. The CDR3 DNA follows: TGTGCCAGCCGGATGGATACTAATGAAAAACTGTTTTTT. Protein sequence: CASRMDTNEKLFF.

This clonotype came up many times. J is TRBJ2-5 and V is TRBV12-3 or TRBV12-4; 7 bases line up with TRBD1. Germline trimming cut 5 bases from V and 0 bases from J; bases unmatched to any gene: 0. The CDR3 spans 13 residues. The CDR3 sequence is CASSQGDQETQYF. CDR3 in DNA: TGTGCCAGCAGTCAGGGGGACCAAGAGACCCAGTACTTC.

The chain couples TRBV19 to TRBJ2-2, with D uncertain. V shed 6 bases and J shed 6 bases, with 11 bases lying between them. CDR1 is LNHDA and CDR2 is SQIVND in the germline V gene (reference sequence). The CDR3 consists of 13 residues. As DNA, the CDR3 is TGTGCCAGTAGCCGGGCCCCTTCCGGGGAGCTGTTTTTT. Its translation: CASSRAPSGELFF.

This chain joins TRBV3-1 and TRBJ2-5; D possibly matches TRBD1 or TRBD2 (5 bases each). The end of the DNA aligns better with TRBJ2-7, so the J call may be wrong. This CDR3 contains 21 residues. Per the germline V gene, CDR1 is LGHDT and CDR2 is YNNKEL (reference sequence). CDR3: CASSQERQKRSPFDLTYEQYV. The CDR3 DNA follows: TGTGCCAGCAGCCAAGAAAGACAGAAGCGGTCCCCGTTCGACCTTACCTACGAGCAGTACGTC.

This CDR3 is CSARTGGGYTF. CDR3 DNA sequence: TGCAGTGCCAGGACAGGGGGTGGCTACACCTTC. The chain uses TRBV20-1 and TRBJ1-2; 10 positions match TRBD1. This CDR3 region has 11 residues. Germline V gene sequence: CDR1 DFQATT, CDR2 SNEGSKA (reference sequence). V shed 6 bases and J 7 bases; nucleotides not matched to a gene: 2.

This sequence joins TRBV12-3 or TRBV12-4 and TRBJ1-1; the D is unclear. The CDR3 sequence is 15 residues long. The V end lost 7 bases, the J end lost 1 base, and 16 bases lay between the germline ends. The CDR3 loop is CASTRTPSGNTEAFF. The CDR3 coding sequence is TGTGCCAGCACCCGGACTCCATCGGGGAACACTGAAGCTTTCTTT.

This clonotype was recorded a few times. The chain carries TRBV5-1 and TRBJ2-3; D is undetermined. This CDR3 region has 14 residues. Germline V gives CDR1 SGHRS, CDR2 YFSETQ. Deletions cut 0 bases from V and 3 bases from J, with 8 bases between. The CDR3 sequence is CASSLGPQTDTQYF. In nucleotides, the CDR3 is TGCGCCAGCAGCTTGGGTCCTCAAACAGATACGCAGTATTTT.

This chain connects TRBV27 to TRBJ2-7, with D maybe TRBD2 (5 bases). V was shortened by 6 bases and J by 3 bases, with 15 bases between the two germline ends. CDR3 size: 14 residues. Germline loops: CDR1 MNHEY, CDR2 SMNVEV (reference sequence). The CDR3: CASSYTTGNYEQYF. Here the CDR3 DNA reads TGTGCCAGCAGCTACACAACGGGGAACTACGAGCAGTACTTC.

This clonotype was seen more than once but under ten times. V gene TRBV20-1 combines with J gene TRBJ1-6; D gene unclear. Trimming shortened V by 3 bases and J by 7 bases, and 10 bases separated the two germline ends. Germline lookup yields CDR1 DFQATT and CDR2 SNEGSKA (reference sequence). The CDR3 covers 13 residues. The CDR3 is CSARSFMNSPLHF. In DNA, the CDR3 is TGCAGTGCTAGGTCCTTCATGAATTCACCCCTCCACTTT.

In this sample, this clonotype turned up a few times. The chain employs TRBV9 and TRBJ2-3; 7 nucleotides line up with TRBD1. The germline V gene encodes CDR1 SGDLS and CDR2 YYNGEE. The junction had 5 bases not matched to a gene; V was cut back by 3 bases and J by 4 bases. This CDR3 comprises 14 residues. The CDR3 DNA reads TGTGCCAGCAGCGCCGACAGGGCGGCAGATACGCAGTATTTT. Its protein product is CASSADRAADTQYF.

This clonotype was seen a handful of times. This chain uses TRBV5-5 with TRBJ2-1; possible D gene TRBD2, 6 bases. The tail of the sequence fits TRBJ2-5 better, so the J call may be wrong. CDR1 is SGHKS and CDR2 is YYEKEE in the germline V gene (reference sequence). The CDR3 has 16 residues. The CDR3 spells CASSLAGGSGQETQYF. CDR3 sequence (DNA): TGTGCCAGCAGCTTGGCCGGGGGATCTGGACAAGAGACCCAGTACTTC.

This clonotype has only a few counts. This chain uses TRBV9 with TRBJ2-3; D perhaps matches TRBD2 (5 bases). The V end was cut by 0 bases, the J end by 14 bases, with 28 bases between. The CDR3 covers 17 residues. Germline V gene data show CDR1 as SGDLS and CDR2 as YYNGEE. CDR3 bases: TGTGCCAGCAGCGTAGAGCCAGGAACACAGATACGCAGGACTCTGTATTTT. Translation gives CASSVEPGTQIRRTLYF.

CDR3 nucleotides: TGTGCCAGCAGTTACTCGGCCTGGACTAGCGGGGAGTTCTTC. This translates into CASSYSAWTSGEFF. The chain joins TRBV6-2 or TRBV6-3 to TRBJ2-1, with TRBD2 identical over 12 bases. V shed 0 bases and J 14 bases; nucleotides not matched to a gene: 5. Germline loops: CDR1 MNHEY, CDR2 SVGEGT. The CDR3 totals 14 residues.

V and J are TRBV24-1 and TRBJ2-5; D not certain. CDR3 size: 14 residues. Deletions cut 4 bases from V and 5 bases from J, with 13 bases between. Germline values: CDR1 KGHDR, CDR2 SFDVKD. In DNA, the CDR3 is TGTGCCACCAGTGAACAAGATGGGATGGAGACCCAGTACTTC. It translates to CATSEQDGMETQYF.

This clonotype was seen a handful of times. The chain is built from TRBV2 and TRBJ1-5; D unclear. This CDR3 comprises 14 residues. From germline, CDR1 is SNHLY and CDR2 FYNNEI. Deletions cut 8 bases from V and 1 base from J, with 12 bases between. The CDR3 region has the DNA TGTGCCAGCGCGTCTGGGCGGAGCAATCAGCCCCAGCATTTT. It specifies CASASGRSNQPQHF.